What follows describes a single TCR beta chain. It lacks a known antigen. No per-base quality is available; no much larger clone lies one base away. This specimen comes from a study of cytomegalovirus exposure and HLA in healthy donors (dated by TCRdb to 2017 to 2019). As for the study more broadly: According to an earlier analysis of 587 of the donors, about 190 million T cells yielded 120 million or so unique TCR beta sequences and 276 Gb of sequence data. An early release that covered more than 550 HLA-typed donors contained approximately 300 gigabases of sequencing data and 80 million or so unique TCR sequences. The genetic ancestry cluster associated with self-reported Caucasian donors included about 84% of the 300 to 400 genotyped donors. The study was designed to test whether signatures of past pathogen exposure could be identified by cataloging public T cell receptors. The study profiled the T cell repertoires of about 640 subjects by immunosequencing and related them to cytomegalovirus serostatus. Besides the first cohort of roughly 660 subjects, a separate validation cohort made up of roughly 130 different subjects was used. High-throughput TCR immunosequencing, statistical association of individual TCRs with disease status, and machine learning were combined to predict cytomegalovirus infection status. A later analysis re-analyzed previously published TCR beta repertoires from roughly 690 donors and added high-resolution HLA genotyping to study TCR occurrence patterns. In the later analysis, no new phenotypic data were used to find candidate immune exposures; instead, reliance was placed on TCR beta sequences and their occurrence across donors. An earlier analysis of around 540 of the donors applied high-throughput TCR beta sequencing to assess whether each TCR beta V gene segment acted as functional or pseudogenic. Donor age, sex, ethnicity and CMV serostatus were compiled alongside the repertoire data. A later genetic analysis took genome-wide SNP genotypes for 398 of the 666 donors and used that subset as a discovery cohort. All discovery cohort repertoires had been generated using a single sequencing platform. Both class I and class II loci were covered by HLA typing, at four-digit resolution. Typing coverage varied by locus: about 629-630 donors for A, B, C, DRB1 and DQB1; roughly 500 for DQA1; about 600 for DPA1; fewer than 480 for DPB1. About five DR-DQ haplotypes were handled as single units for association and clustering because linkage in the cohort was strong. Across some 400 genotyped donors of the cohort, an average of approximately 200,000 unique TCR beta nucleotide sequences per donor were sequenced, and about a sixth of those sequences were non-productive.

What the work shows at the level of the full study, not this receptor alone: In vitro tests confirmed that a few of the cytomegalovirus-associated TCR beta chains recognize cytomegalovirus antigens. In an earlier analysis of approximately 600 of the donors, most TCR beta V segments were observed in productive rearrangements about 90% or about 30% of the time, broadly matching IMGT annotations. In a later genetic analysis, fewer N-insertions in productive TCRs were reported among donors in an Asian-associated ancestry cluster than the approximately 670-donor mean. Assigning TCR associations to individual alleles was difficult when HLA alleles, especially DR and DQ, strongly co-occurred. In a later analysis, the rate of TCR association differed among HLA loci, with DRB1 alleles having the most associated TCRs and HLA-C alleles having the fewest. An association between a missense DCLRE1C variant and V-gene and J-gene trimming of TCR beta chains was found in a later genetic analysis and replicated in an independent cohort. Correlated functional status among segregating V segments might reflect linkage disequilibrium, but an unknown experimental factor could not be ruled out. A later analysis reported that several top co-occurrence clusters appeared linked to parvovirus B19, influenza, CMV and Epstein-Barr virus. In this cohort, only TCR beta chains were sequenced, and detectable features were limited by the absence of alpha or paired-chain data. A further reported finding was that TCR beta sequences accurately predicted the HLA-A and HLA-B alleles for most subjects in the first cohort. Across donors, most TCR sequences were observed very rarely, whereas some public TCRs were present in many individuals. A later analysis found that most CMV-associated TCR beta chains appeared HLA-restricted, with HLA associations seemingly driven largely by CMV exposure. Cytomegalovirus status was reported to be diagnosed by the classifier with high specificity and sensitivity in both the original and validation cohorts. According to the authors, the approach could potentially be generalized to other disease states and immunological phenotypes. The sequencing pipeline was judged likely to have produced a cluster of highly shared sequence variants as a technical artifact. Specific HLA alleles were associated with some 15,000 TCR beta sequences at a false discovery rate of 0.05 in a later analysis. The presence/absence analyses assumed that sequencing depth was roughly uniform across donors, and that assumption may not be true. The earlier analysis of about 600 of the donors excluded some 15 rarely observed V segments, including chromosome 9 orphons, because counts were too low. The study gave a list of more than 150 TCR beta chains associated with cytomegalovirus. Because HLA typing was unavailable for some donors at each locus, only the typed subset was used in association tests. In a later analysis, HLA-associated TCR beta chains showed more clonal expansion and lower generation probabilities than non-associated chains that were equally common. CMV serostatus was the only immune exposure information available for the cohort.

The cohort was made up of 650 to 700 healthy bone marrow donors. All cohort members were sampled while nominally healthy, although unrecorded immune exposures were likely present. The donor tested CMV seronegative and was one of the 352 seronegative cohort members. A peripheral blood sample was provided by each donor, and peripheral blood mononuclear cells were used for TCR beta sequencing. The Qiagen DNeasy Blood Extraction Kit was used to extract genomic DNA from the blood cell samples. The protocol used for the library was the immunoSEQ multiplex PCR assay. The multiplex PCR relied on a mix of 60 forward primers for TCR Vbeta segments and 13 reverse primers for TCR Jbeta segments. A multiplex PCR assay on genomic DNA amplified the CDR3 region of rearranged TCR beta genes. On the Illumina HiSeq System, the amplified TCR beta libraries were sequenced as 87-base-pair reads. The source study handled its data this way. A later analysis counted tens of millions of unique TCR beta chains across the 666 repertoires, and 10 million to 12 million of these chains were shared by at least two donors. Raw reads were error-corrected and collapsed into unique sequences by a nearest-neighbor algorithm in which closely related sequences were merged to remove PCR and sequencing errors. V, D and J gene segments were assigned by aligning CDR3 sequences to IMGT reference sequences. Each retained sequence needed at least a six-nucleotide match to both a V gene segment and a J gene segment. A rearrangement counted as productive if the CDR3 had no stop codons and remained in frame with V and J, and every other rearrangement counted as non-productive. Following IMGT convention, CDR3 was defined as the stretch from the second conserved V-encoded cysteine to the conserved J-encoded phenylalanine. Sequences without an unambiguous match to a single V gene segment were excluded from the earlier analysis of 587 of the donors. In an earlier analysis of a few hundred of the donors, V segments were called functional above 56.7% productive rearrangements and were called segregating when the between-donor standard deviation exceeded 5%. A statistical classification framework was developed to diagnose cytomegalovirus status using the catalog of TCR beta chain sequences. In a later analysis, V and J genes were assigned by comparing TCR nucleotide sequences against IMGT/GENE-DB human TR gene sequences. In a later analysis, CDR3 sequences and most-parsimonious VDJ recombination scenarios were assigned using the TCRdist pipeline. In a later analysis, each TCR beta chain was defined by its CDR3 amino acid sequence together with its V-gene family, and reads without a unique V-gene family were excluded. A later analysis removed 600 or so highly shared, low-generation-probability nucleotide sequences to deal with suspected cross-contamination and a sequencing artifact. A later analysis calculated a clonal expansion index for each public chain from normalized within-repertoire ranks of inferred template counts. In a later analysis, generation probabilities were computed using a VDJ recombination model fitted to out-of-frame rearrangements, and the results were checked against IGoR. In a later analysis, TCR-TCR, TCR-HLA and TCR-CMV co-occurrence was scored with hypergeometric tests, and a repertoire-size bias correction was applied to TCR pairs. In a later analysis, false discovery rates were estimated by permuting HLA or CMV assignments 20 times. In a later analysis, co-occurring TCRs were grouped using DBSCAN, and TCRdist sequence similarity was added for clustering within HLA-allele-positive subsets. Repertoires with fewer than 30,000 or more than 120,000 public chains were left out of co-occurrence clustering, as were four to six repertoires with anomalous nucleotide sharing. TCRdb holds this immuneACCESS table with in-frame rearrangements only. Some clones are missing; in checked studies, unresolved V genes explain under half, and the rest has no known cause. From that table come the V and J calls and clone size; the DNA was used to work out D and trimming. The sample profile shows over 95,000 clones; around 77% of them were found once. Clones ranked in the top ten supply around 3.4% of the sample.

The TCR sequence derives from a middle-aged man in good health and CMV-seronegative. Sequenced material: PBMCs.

CDR3 loop: CASSLGPGLEQYF. The base sequence is TGTGCCAGCAGCTTGGGCCCGGGACTAGAGCAGTATTTT. In this chain, TRBV5-4 is recombined with TRBJ2-3; 8 bases in the junction line up with TRBD2. Including cysteine and phenylalanine, the CDR3 has 13 amino acids. Only the CDR3 DNA stays, 39 bases, in frame from base 1. CDR1 SGHNT and CDR2 YYREEE are derived from the germline V gene (reference sequence). Germline trimming amounts to 0 bases on V and 11 bases on J, with 5 as the count of junction bases outside the gene matches.